This TCR beta chain was sequenced for a study of cytomegalovirus exposure and HLA in healthy donors. The study's findings and limits: Association with HLA alleles at 0.05 false discovery rate was found for 16,951 TCR beta sequences in a later analysis. Cytomegalovirus association was listed for roughly 160 TCR beta chains.

Concerning this clone itself: No antigen is known for it.

The PCR ran on 60 Vbeta and 13 Jbeta primers. Under the authors' procedure: In a later analysis, of roughly 73 million unique beta chains, 9 million to 11 million appeared in at least two donors. Data came from immunoSEQ multiplex PCR; TCRdb stores just in-frame clones and leaves some out. V and J calls plus clone size are reproduced from that table; the DNA served to infer D and trimming. The sample contains roughly 100,000 clones, about 13% of which appear only once. V was clipped by 6 bases and J by 4 bases; unmatched bases: 3. This CDR3 is built from 13 residues. CDR1 is ENHRY and CDR2 is SYGVKD in the germline V gene.

The clonotype originates from a man aged 35 to 55 in good health and CMV-seropositive. This chain links TRBV10-3 with TRBJ1-1, with TRBD1 matching 9 bases. Sequences were obtained from PBMCs. CDR3: CAIRDRGGTEAFF. The CDR3 DNA reads TGTGCCATCAGGGACAGGGGCGGCACTGAAGCTTTCTTT.